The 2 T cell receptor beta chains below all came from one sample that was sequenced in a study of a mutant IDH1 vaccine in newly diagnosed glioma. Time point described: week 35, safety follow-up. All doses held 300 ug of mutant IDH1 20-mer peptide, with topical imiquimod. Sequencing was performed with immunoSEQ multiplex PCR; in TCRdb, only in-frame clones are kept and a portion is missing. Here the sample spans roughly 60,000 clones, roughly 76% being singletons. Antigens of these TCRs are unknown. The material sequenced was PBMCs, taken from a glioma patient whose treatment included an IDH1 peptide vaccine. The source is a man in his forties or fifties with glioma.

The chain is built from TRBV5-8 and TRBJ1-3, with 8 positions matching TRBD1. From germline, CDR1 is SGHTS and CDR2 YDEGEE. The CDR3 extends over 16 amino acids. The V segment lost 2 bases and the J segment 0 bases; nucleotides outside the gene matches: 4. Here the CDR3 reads CASSFGQGHSGNTIYF. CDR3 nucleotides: TGTGCCAGCAGCTTTGGACAGGGCCACTCTGGAAACACCATATATTTT.

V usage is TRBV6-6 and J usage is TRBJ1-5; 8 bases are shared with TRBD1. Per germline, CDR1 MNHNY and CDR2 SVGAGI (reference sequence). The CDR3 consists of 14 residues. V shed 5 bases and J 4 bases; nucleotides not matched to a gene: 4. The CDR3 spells CASSTGGQNQPQHF. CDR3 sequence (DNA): TGTGCCAGCAGTACAGGGGGGCAAAATCAGCCCCAGCATTTT.